The 23 T cell receptor beta chains below come from one sample, sequenced in a study of blood T cell repertoires in COVID-19. Profiled with immunoSEQ multiplex PCR; TCRdb holds only in-frame clones, not every one. The repertoire holds approximately 300,000 clones, with under 95% as singletons. Source material: PBMCs or T cells enriched from blood (not recorded which). Every receptor here comes from a woman aged 25 to 39 who had recovered from COVID-19.

This clone was seen a single time. J is TRBJ2-7 and V is TRBV19; TRBD1 aligns across 7 bases. The CDR3 contains 15 residues. Germline V lookup: CDR1 LNHDA, CDR2 SQIVND (reference sequence). Trimming took 3 bases from V and 0 from J; bases not matched to a gene: 5. CDR3 protein: CASSMRGQSSYEQYF. CDR3 nucleotides: TGTGCCAGTAGTATGAGGGGACAGAGCTCCTACGAGCAGTACTTC.

The CDR3 bases are TGTGCCACCAGTGGGCGGGGGGGGCCCAATCCCGACAATGAGCAGTTCTTC. This translates into CATSGRGGPNPDNEQFF. The gene calls are TRBV24-1 and TRBJ2-1; the match to TRBD2 covers 9 bases. V dropped 5 bases and J dropped 5; count of bases not matched to a gene: 12. The germline V gene has CDR1 KGHDR and CDR2 SFDVKD. CDR3 length: 17 residues.

The chain is built from TRBV28 and TRBJ1-1, with TRBD1 identical over 8 bases. CDR3 length: 12 amino acids. CDR1 is MDHEN, CDR2 SYDVKM, per germline. Germline trimming cut 11 bases from V and 5 bases from J; bases unmatched to any gene: 7. CDR3: CASGTGLTEAFF. The CDR3 DNA follows: TGTGCCTCCGGGACAGGTTTGACTGAAGCTTTCTTT.

The chain carries TRBV5-8 and TRBJ1-1, with D perhaps matching TRBD1 (5 bases). Germline V CDR1 and CDR2: SGHTS, YDEGEE. V was clipped by 4 bases and J by 0 bases, with 13 bases between them. The CDR3 is 15 residues long. The CDR3 DNA follows: TGTGCCAGCAGCCTCACTTTGGGGCTGAACACTGAAGCTTTCTTT. This encodes CASSLTLGLNTEAFF.

The chain is built from TRBV18 and TRBJ1-4; TRBD1 agrees at 7 bases. Looked up from germline, CDR1 is KGHSH and CDR2 is LQKENI. V was pared by 3 bases and J by 8 bases, with 3 bases of the junction left unmatched. The CDR3 runs 13 residues. The CDR3 protein is CASSPTGLEKLFF. The CDR3 coding sequence is TGTGCCAGCTCACCGACAGGGTTGGAAAAACTGTTTTTT.

The chain recombines TRBV6-5 with TRBJ1-2; TRBD1 might be the D (6 bases). Germline V CDR1 and CDR2: MNHEY, SVGAGI. Trimming removed 4 bases at V and 4 bases at J, with 19 bases between. This CDR3 comprises 16 residues. CDR3 in DNA: TGTGCCAGCAGTTTTCGCCGCTCGGACAGAGGCTATGGCTACACCTTC. Its protein is CASSFRRSDRGYGYTF.

The chain combines TRBV5-1 with TRBJ2-2; 9 bases line up with TRBD2. The ends lost 0 bases at V and 3 bases at J; junction bases unmatched: 6. Germline V gene sequence: CDR1 SGHRS, CDR2 YFSETQ. This CDR3 region has 17 residues. This CDR3 reads CASSLGASGKDTGELFF. The DNA for the CDR3 is TGCGCCAGCAGCTTGGGGGCTAGCGGGAAGGACACCGGGGAGCTGTTTTTT.

This clone was seen just once. The chain combines TRBV19 with TRBJ2-3, with 7 bases aligning to TRBD1. Germline V gene sequence: CDR1 LNHDA, CDR2 SQIVND (reference sequence). With 6 bases clipped from V and 4 bases from J, the junction kept 7 bases outside the gene matches. The CDR3 sequence is 14 residues long. The CDR3 sequence is CASRALDRADTQYF. CDR3 nucleotide sequence: TGTGCCAGTAGGGCACTAGACAGGGCAGATACGCAGTATTTT.

The gene calls are TRBV7-3 and TRBJ2-1, with 7 bases that match TRBD2. The germline V gene has CDR1 SGHTA and CDR2 FQGTGA. This CDR3 is 12 amino acids long. V lost 5 bases and J lost 9; bases outside the gene matches: 4. CDR3 DNA sequence: TGTGCCAGCAGCCCCCCGGGAGGTGAGCAGTTCTTC. It specifies CASSPPGGEQFF. The entire variable domain, with the rest obtained from reference TRBV7-3 and TRBJ2-1, is as follows: GAGVSQTPSNKVTEKGKYVELRCDPISGHTALYWYRQSLGQGPEFLIYFQGTGAADDSGLPNDRFFAVRPEGSVSTLKIQRTERGDSAVYLCASSPPGGEQFFGPGTRLTVL.

The sample holds a few counts of this clone. The V and J genes are TRBV9 and TRBJ2-7; TRBD2 matches at 10 bases. The CDR3 contains 15 residues. Trimming cost V 3 bases and J 7 bases; bases outside gene matches: 10. Per germline, CDR1 SGDLS and CDR2 YYNGEE. The CDR3 sequence is CASSATGLAKGEQYF. The CDR3 nucleotides read TGTGCCAGCAGCGCAACGGGACTAGCGAAGGGAGAGCAGTACTTC.

The chain employs TRBV28 and TRBJ2-2; no definite D call. Germline-derived CDR1 and CDR2 are MDHEN and SYDVKM. Trimming pared 1 base from V and 3 bases from J, leaving 9 bases between. The CDR3 runs 15 residues. CDR3 coding DNA: TGTGCCAGCAGTTTATTAGTGAGCTACACCGGGGAGCTGTTTTTT. Residues: CASSLLVSYTGELFF. The complete variable domain, with remaining parts taken from reference TRBV28 and TRBJ2-2, reads DVKVTQSSRYLVKRTGEKVFLECVQDMDHENMFWYRQDPGLGLRLIYFSYDVKMKEKGDIPEGYSVSREKKERFSLILESASTNQTSMYLCASSLLVSYTGELFFGEGSRLTVL.

CDR3 region: CASFRDRVADEQFF. For the CDR3, the DNA is TGTGCCAGCTTCCGGGACAGGGTGGCCGATGAGCAGTTCTTC. The V and J genes are TRBV18 and TRBJ2-1; TRBD1 aligns across 9 bases. This CDR3 contains 14 residues. The V gene end was trimmed by 7 bases and the J gene end by 8 bases; junction bases not matched to a gene: 9. The germline V gene has CDR1 KGHSH and CDR2 LQKENI.

The chain has TRBV21-1 and TRBJ1-5. TRBV21-1 is designated a pseudogene. The CDR3 has 14 residues. Here the CDR3 reads CASNPRGSNQPQHF. The CDR3, as DNA: TGTGCCAGCAATCCCCGGGGTAGCAATCAGCCCCAGCATTTT.

This chain joins TRBV6-2 or TRBV6-3 and TRBJ2-2; D gene uncertain. Looked up from germline, CDR1 is MNHEY and CDR2 is SVGEGT. Trimming took 5 bases from V and 0 from J, leaving 4 bases between them. This CDR3 has 13 residues. CDR3 protein: CASSQSNTGELFF. Written as DNA, the CDR3 is TGTGCCAGCAGTCAGTCGAACACCGGGGAGCTGTTTTTT.

The gene calls are TRBV5-5 and TRBJ1-6, with 10 positions matching TRBD1. CDR1 is SGHKS, CDR2 YYEKEE, per germline (reference sequence). V dropped 4 bases and J dropped 8; count of bases not matched to a gene: 9. The length of the CDR3 is 16 residues. The CDR3 reads CASSLTGGYEYSPLHF. The CDR3 nucleotides are TGTGCCAGCAGCCTGACAGGGGGCTACGAGTATTCACCCCTCCACTTT. The complete variable domain, with remaining parts taken from reference TRBV5-5 and TRBJ1-6, reads DAGVTQSPTHLIKTRGQQVTLRCSPISGHKSVSWYQQVLGQGPQFIFQYYEKEERGRGNFPDRFSARQFPNYSSELNVNALLLGDSALYLCASSLTGGYEYSPLHFGNGTRLTVT.

The gene calls are TRBV7-2 and TRBJ1-1; D is possibly TRBD1 (6 bases). The CDR3 consists of 16 residues. V was cut by 1 base and J by 2 bases, with 14 bases left in between. The germline V gene encodes CDR1 SGHTA and CDR2 FQGNSA. The CDR3 coding sequence is TGTGCCAGCAGCTTAGGGCCCGGGGGGCGCAACACTGAAGCTTTCTTT. This translates into CASSLGPGGRNTEAFF.

The chain carries TRBV11-3 and TRBJ1-3; D is unresolved. The CDR3 runs 15 residues. Trimming removed 1 base at V and 0 bases at J, with 7 bases between. Germline CDR1 reads SGHNT; CDR2 reads YENEEA. Here the CDR3 reads CASSLVSGSGNTIYF. DNA for the CDR3: TGTGCCAGCAGCTTAGTATCCGGCTCTGGAAACACCATATATTTT.

The sample holds one count of this clone. The J gene is TRBJ2-3, the V gene TRBV27, with 7 nucleotides matching TRBD2. With 4 bases clipped from V and 10 bases from J, the junction kept 8 bases outside the gene matches. The CDR3 spans 13 residues. In germline, CDR1 is MNHEY, CDR2 SMNVEV (reference sequence). The CDR3 sequence: CASSSLALSAQYF. DNA for the CDR3: TGTGCCAGCAGTTCACTAGCGTTAAGTGCGCAGTATTTT.

V gene TRBV27 combines with J gene TRBJ1-6, with unresolved D. Germline V gene data show CDR1 as MNHEY and CDR2 as SMNVEV (reference sequence). This CDR3 has 16 residues. Trimming took 7 bases from V and 7 from J, leaving 20 bases between them. The CDR3 spells CASKKADTGGNSPLHF. The DNA of the CDR3 is TGTGCCAGCAAAAAAGCTGACACGGGCGGGAATTCACCCCTCCACTTT.

The chain is built from TRBV5-1 and TRBJ2-7; TRBD1 aligns across 11 bases. The V segment lost 0 bases and the J segment 6 bases; nucleotides outside the gene matches: 8. Germline loops: CDR1 SGHRS, CDR2 YFSETQ. The CDR3 has 16 residues. CDR3 residues: CASSLGPTGTGGEQYF. The DNA of the CDR3 is TGCGCCAGCAGCTTGGGCCCCACCGGGACAGGGGGCGAGCAGTACTTC.

J is TRBJ2-7 and V is TRBV28; 12 nucleotides line up with TRBD2. The V segment lost 8 bases and the J segment 5 bases; nucleotides outside the gene matches: 13. Germline V gives CDR1 MDHEN, CDR2 SYDVKM. This CDR3 has 16 residues. The CDR3 reads CASSPSGRAKRNEQYF. As DNA, the CDR3 is TGTGCCAGCTCCCCTAGCGGGAGGGCAAAAAGGAACGAGCAGTACTTC.

Notes on this clone: Other DNA sequences in the same sample also yield this CDR3. The chain combines TRBV19 with TRBJ1-1, with a tentative D call TRBD1 (5 bases). V lost 6 bases and J lost 4, with 12 bases in between. Germline loops: CDR1 LNHDA, CDR2 SQIVND (reference sequence). The CDR3 contains 13 residues. This CDR3 reads CASSTGGSTEAFF. The CDR3 DNA sequence: TGTGCCAGTAGCACCGGGGGGAGCACTGAAGCTTTCTTT.

The chain combines TRBV5-6 with TRBJ1-2; tentative D call: TRBD1 (6 bases). Germline V gene sequence: CDR1 SGHDT, CDR2 YYEEEE. The V gene lost 5 bases and the J gene lost 8 bases, with 16 bases spanning the gap. There are 13 residues in the CDR3. DNA for the CDR3: TGTGCCAGCAGTCCAGGGGCTCAAAGGGGCTACACCTTC. It translates to CASSPGAQRGYTF.